Listed here are 16 T cell receptor beta chains from one sample, sequenced in a study of OX40 agonist ivuxolimab in advanced cancers. Clones were read by immunoSEQ multiplex PCR, and TCRdb kept only the in-frame ones, dropping some. Altogether tens of thousands of clones are present, 90% to 95% being singletons, with the ten largest covering around a sixth. The material was CD4+ or CD8+ T cells sorted from blood, obtained in a trial of the OX40 agonist ivuxolimab. The receptors were sampled from an adult with an advanced solid tumor such as melanoma, head and neck, liver or kidney cancer.

The chain recombines TRBV6-6 with TRBJ1-5; TRBD1 might be the D (6 bases). Germline V gene sequence: CDR1 MNHNY, CDR2 SVGAGI (reference sequence). Trimming removed 0 bases at V and 6 bases at J, with 9 bases between. The CDR3 totals 14 residues. CDR3 in amino acids: CASSYSTGSQPQHF. CDR3 DNA sequence: TGTGCCAGCAGTTACTCAACAGGGTCTCAGCCCCAGCATTTT.

The rearrangement links TRBV6-4 to TRBJ2-5; D gene ambiguous. Trimming took 3 bases from V and 14 from J, leaving 16 bases between them. The V gene's germline CDR1 is MRHNA and CDR2 SNTAGT. The CDR3 is 12 residues long. For the CDR3, the DNA is TGTGCCAGCAGTGAATCCACTTCCGGTGGCTACTTC. Translated: CASSESTSGGYF.

The table lists this clone with a count of one. J is TRBJ1-1 and V is TRBV6-5; D remains unclear. CDR3 length: 10 residues. Germline CDR1 reads MNHEY; CDR2 reads SVGAGI. The ends were cut back, 8 bases at V and 7 bases at J, with 8 bases in the middle. The CDR3 spells CASGAGEAFF. In DNA, the CDR3 is TGTGCCAGCGGCGCAGGTGAAGCTTTCTTT.

The V and J genes are TRBV7-8 and TRBJ2-2; tentatively, D is TRBD1 (6 bases). The germline CDR1 and CDR2 sequences are SGHVS and FQNEAQ. The CDR3 consists of 15 residues. Between the trimmed V and J ends, which lost 7 bases and 0 bases, there was a span of 12 bases. The CDR3 sequence: CASTQGSSNTGELFF. CDR3 coding DNA: TGTGCCAGCACCCAGGGGAGCTCGAACACCGGGGAGCTGTTTTTT.

The chain couples TRBV14 to TRBJ2-1; TRBD1 matches at 8 bases. Trimming at V came to 3 bases and at J to 1 base, leaving 2 bases not matched to a gene. This CDR3 has 15 residues. CDR1 is SGHDN and CDR2 is FVKESK in the germline V gene. The CDR3 nucleotides are TGTGCCAGCAGCCAGGACAGGGTGTCCTACAATGAGCAGTTCTTC. Its translation: CASSQDRVSYNEQFF.

This CDR3 is CASSQGLRYEKLFF. The CDR3 DNA follows: TGTGCCAGCAGTCAGGGTTTACGATACGAAAAACTGTTTTTT. The chain recombines TRBV27 with TRBJ1-4; a possible D gene is TRBD1 (5 bases). The V gene's germline CDR1 is MNHEY and CDR2 SMNVEV (reference sequence). The CDR3 has 14 amino acids. Trimming left V 5 bases short and J 8 bases short, with 15 bases between. Full variable domain (missing parts from reference TRBV27 and TRBJ1-4): EAQVTQNPRYLITVTGKKLTVTCSQNMNHEYMSWYRQDPGLGLRQIYYSMNVEVTDKGDVPEGYKVSRKEKRNFPLILESPSPNQTSLYFCASSQGLRYEKLFFGSGTQLSVL.

V and J are TRBV7-2 and TRBJ2-3; D is perhaps TRBD2 (7 bases). The CDR3 runs 14 residues. Germline V gene data show CDR1 as SGHTA and CDR2 as FQGNSA. Trimming pared 5 bases from V and 1 base from J, leaving 10 bases between. CDR3 sequence reads: CASSRGGGTDTQYF. The DNA of the CDR3 is TGTGCCAGCAGCCGAGGGGGGGGCACAGATACGCAGTATTTT.

The chain combines TRBV9 with TRBJ1-2; D is unresolved. Between the trimmed V and J ends, which lost 3 bases and 2 bases, there was a span of 5 bases. Germline values: CDR1 SGDLS, CDR2 YYNGEE. The CDR3 totals 12 residues. The CDR3 bases are TGTGCCAGCAGCGCGCAAAACTATGGCTACACCTTC. As protein: CASSAQNYGYTF.

The rearrangement joins TRBV19 to TRBJ2-2; no clear D. This CDR3 has 11 amino acids. Germline V gene data show CDR1 as LNHDA and CDR2 as SQIVND (reference sequence). V was trimmed by 8 bases and J by 5 bases, leaving 6 bases between them. CDR3 sequence (DNA): TGTGCCAGTGCGTGGACCGGGGAGCTGTTTTTT. Amino acid sequence: CASAWTGELFF.

J is TRBJ2-2 and V is TRBV9, with D possibly called TRBD1 or TRBD2 (5 bases each). The CDR3 runs 16 residues. V lost 1 base, J lost 5 bases, and 15 bases lay in between. CDR1 and CDR2 (germline): SGDLS, YYNGEE. The CDR3 bases are TGTGCCAGCAGCGTATGGGGCGGGCCGGCAACCGGGGAGCTGTTTTTT. This encodes CASSVWGGPATGELFF.

This rearrangement joins TRBV10-3 to TRBJ1-2; no definite D call. The CDR3 covers 13 residues. The germline CDR1 and CDR2 sequences are ENHRY and SYGVKD. V lost 8 bases and J 6 bases, leaving 16 bases between the germline ends. CDR3 sequence (DNA): TGTGCCATCGAGCTGGGTGGGCTAAATGGCTACACCTTC. As protein: CAIELGGLNGYTF.

The V and J genes are TRBV7-2 and TRBJ1-5; D gene unclear. Between the trimmed V and J ends, which lost 1 base and 0 bases, there was a span of 10 bases. Per germline, CDR1 SGHTA and CDR2 FQGNSA. CDR3 length: 16 residues. The CDR3 is CASSLDGSYSNQPQHF. The CDR3 bases are TGTGCCAGCAGCTTAGATGGGTCCTATAGCAATCAGCCCCAGCATTTT. Looking up the rest from reference TRBV7-2 and TRBJ1-5 gives the full variable domain: GAGVSQSPSNKVTEKGKDVELRCDPISGHTALYWYRQSLGQGLEFLIYFQGNSAPDKSGLPSDRFSAERTGGSVSTLTIQRTQQEDSAVYLCASSLDGSYSNQPQHFGDGTRLSIL.

The DNA of the CDR3 is TGTGCCAGCAGCTCCCGCGGGAGGGGCAGCACAGATACGCAGTATTTT. This codes for CASSSRGRGSTDTQYF. The chain links TRBV28 to TRBJ2-3; 9 positions agree with TRBD2. The CDR3 spans 16 residues. Germline V gives CDR1 MDHEN, CDR2 SYDVKM. The V and J ends lost 6 bases and 0 bases, in that order; junction bases with no gene match: 7.

This chain links TRBV27 with TRBJ2-1, with TRBD2 as a possible D gene (5 bases). Germline V gene sequence: CDR1 MNHEY, CDR2 SMNVEV (reference sequence). The CDR3 is made up of 15 amino acids. V lost 5 bases and J lost 0, with 11 bases in between. CDR3 region: CASSPRDNSYNEQFF. The CDR3 DNA reads TGTGCCAGCAGTCCACGGGATAACTCCTACAATGAGCAGTTCTTC.

The chain combines TRBV7-9 with TRBJ2-7; 10 positions agree with TRBD1. This CDR3 spans 13 amino acids. V lost 5 bases, J lost 5 bases, and 3 bases stayed unmatched. From germline, CDR1 is SEHNR and CDR2 FQNEAQ (reference sequence). The CDR3 sequence is CASSPGTGDEQYF. DNA for the CDR3: TGTGCCAGCAGCCCCGGGACAGGGGACGAGCAGTACTTC. The full variable domain, its missing parts supplied by reference TRBV7-9 and TRBJ2-7, is DTGVSQNPRHKITKRGQNVTFRCDPISEHNRLYWYRQTLGQGPEFLTYFQNEAQLEKSRLLSDRFSAERPKGSFSTLEIQRTEQGDSAMYLCASSPGTGDEQYFGPGTRLTVT.

This chain joins TRBV4-3 and TRBJ2-7; D gene uncertain. The germline gives CDR1 LGHNA, CDR2 YSLEER. This CDR3 spans 14 amino acids. The V end lost 1 base, the J end lost 2 bases, and 9 bases lay between the germline ends. The CDR3 loop is CASSQGGPTYEQYF. CDR3 bases: TGCGCCAGCAGCCAAGGCGGACCTACCTACGAGCAGTACTTC.